Listed here are 3 T cell receptor beta chains from one sample, sequenced in a study of Ad26.COV2.S vaccination and SARS-CoV-2 variants. The protocol was immunoSEQ multiplex PCR, while the TCRdb copy is restricted to in-frame clones and leaves out a portion. The sample shows some 450,000 clones, 80% to 95% of them seen only once. Regarding treatment: around 19 received Ad26.COV2.S at low or high dose, single or two shots; several received placebo; per-sample allocation not given. Material that was analyzed had been drawn on day 63 after the first vaccine or placebo injection. This sample comprised peripheral blood, obtained in a trial of Ad26.COV2.S vaccine versus placebo. The receptors were sampled from a person between 18 and 59 years old who received the Ad26.COV2.S COVID-19 vaccine or a placebo.

CDR3 protein: CASRPNGWETQYF. The CDR3 DNA reads TGTGCCAGTCGGCCTAACGGGTGGGAGACCCAGTACTTC. This chain connects TRBV19 to TRBJ2-5, with unresolved D. CDR1 and CDR2 (germline): LNHDA, SQIVND (reference sequence). The CDR3 runs to 13 residues. V lost 8 bases to trimming and J lost 5 bases, with 15 bases between them.

The rearrangement joins TRBV24-1 to TRBJ2-1; the D gene is possibly TRBD2 (5 bases). The germline CDR1 and CDR2 sequences are KGHDR and SFDVKD. Deletions cut 3 bases from V and 4 bases from J, with 12 bases between. The CDR3 runs to 15 residues. CDR3 sequence reads: CATSDRGADYNEQFF. The CDR3 region has the DNA TGTGCCACCAGTGATCGGGGAGCTGATTACAATGAGCAGTTCTTC.

This chain links TRBV10-1 with TRBJ2-7, with no clear D. Germline CDR1 is WNHNN and CDR2 is SYGVQD (reference sequence). This CDR3 is 14 amino acids long. Trimming took 5 bases from V and 3 from J, leaving 14 bases between them. In DNA form, the CDR3 reads TGCGCCAGCAGTCATATCGCGCCGGGCTACGAGCAGTACTTC. This translates into CASSHIAPGYEQYF.